Listed here are 31 T cell receptor beta chains from one sample, sequenced in a study of cytomegalovirus exposure and HLA in healthy donors. Sequencing was performed with immunoSEQ multiplex PCR; in TCRdb, only in-frame clones are kept and a portion is missing. Found here are 130,000 to 150,000 clones, about nine tenths of them singletons; the top ten hold about 6.4%. Source material: PBMCs. These receptors were collected from a woman younger than 45 in good health and CMV-seropositive.

This chain uses TRBV10-3 with TRBJ1-3, with a possible D match to TRBD1 (5 bases). The CDR3 runs to 16 residues. The ends were cut back, 0 bases at V and 0 bases at J, with 9 bases in the middle. In germline, CDR1 is ENHRY, CDR2 SYGVKD. In DNA form, the CDR3 reads TGTGCCATCAGTGAGTCGGGCAGGGCCTCTGGAAACACCATATATTTT. Encoded protein: CAISESGRASGNTIYF.

V gene TRBV5-6 combines with J gene TRBJ2-2; no reliable D call. The V gene lost 0 bases and the J gene lost 3 bases, with 12 bases spanning the gap. From germline, CDR1 is SGHDT and CDR2 YYEEEE. This CDR3 region has 16 residues. CDR3 residues: CASSLVSLRHTGELFF. CDR3 bases: TGTGCCAGCAGCTTGGTTAGCTTACGGCACACCGGGGAGCTGTTTTTT.

Concerning this clone: The sample holds other DNA sequences that translate to the same CDR3. The chain carries TRBV6-4 and TRBJ2-1, with 15 bases lining up with TRBD2. Germline V gene data show CDR1 as MRHNA and CDR2 as SNTAGT. The CDR3 spans 14 residues. V shed 6 bases and J 7 bases; nucleotides not matched to a gene: 1. The CDR3 reads CASSGLAGGNEQFF. CDR3 DNA sequence: TGTGCCAGCAGCGGACTAGCGGGAGGGAATGAGCAGTTCTTC.

The chain combines TRBV2 with TRBJ1-3, with 7 bases aligning to TRBD1. V was pared by 7 bases and J by 1 base, with 4 bases of the junction left unmatched. Germline values: CDR1 SNHLY, CDR2 FYNNEI. This CDR3 spans 14 amino acids. The CDR3 DNA reads as TGTGCCAGCACCCCGGGACAGTCTGGAAACACCATATATTTT. Amino acids: CASTPGQSGNTIYF.

V usage is TRBV23-1 and J usage is TRBJ2-7; TRBD1 matches at 7 bases. TRBV23-1 qualifies as an ORF whose function is uncertain. V trimming: 0 bases; J trimming: 2 bases; junction bases outside the gene matches: 1. This CDR3 has 14 amino acids. CDR3 in DNA: TGCGCCAGCAGTCAATCCGGGACAGCCTACGAGCAGTACTTC. This gives the protein CASSQSGTAYEQYF.

The V and J genes are TRBV2 and TRBJ1-1, with D uncertain. The CDR3 spans 16 residues. V was trimmed by 0 bases and J by 5 bases, leaving 16 bases between them. From germline, CDR1 is SNHLY and CDR2 FYNNEI. This CDR3 is CASSEALRAGGTEAFF. DNA for the CDR3: TGTGCCAGCAGTGAAGCGCTTCGAGCGGGAGGGACTGAAGCTTTCTTT. Using reference TRBV2 and TRBJ1-1 for the parts outside the CDR3, the full variable domain is EPEVTQTPSHQVTQMGQEVILRCVPISNHLYFYWYRQILGQKVEFLVSFYNNEISEKSEIFDDQFSVERPDGSNFTLKIRSTKLEDSAMYFCASSEALRAGGTEAFFGQGTRLTVV.

This rearrangement joins TRBV5-5 to TRBJ2-5, with TRBD1 identical over 8 bases. J gave up 3 bases and V 3 bases, and 4 bases lay outside the gene matches. The CDR3 is 14 amino acids. CDR1 is SGHKS, CDR2 YYEKEE, per germline (reference sequence). The CDR3 sequence: CASSWTGTEETQYF. CDR3 in DNA: TGTGCCAGCAGCTGGACAGGGACGGAAGAGACCCAGTACTTC.

This chain connects TRBV20-1 to TRBJ1-2; D unclear. Trimming stripped 2 bases from V and 8 bases from J, with 9 bases between. Germline loops: CDR1 DFQATT, CDR2 SNEGSKA (reference sequence). The CDR3 totals 11 residues. CDR3 sequence reads: CSARTPGGYTF. In DNA form, the CDR3 reads TGCAGTGCTAGAACACCGGGAGGCTACACCTTC.

The V and J genes are TRBV4-1 and TRBJ2-4; 10 positions match TRBD2. With V trimmed by 5 bases and J by 1 base, 14 bases remained unmatched. The CDR3 has 19 residues. Germline V lookup: CDR1 MGHRA, CDR2 YSYEKL. CDR3 loop: CASSVRESGGVGAKNIQYF. In DNA form, the CDR3 reads TGCGCCAGCAGCGTCCGAGAAAGCGGGGGGGTCGGGGCCAAAAACATTCAGTACTTC.

The chain uses TRBV11-2 and TRBJ2-5; 8 bases are a match to TRBD1. The germline gives CDR1 SGHAT, CDR2 FQNNGV. CDR3 size: 14 residues. V trimming: 4 bases; J trimming: 5 bases; junction bases outside the gene matches: 6. The CDR3 reads CASSWAGGRETQYF. The DNA for the CDR3 is TGTGCCAGCAGCTGGGCAGGGGGCCGGGAGACCCAGTACTTC.

V is TRBV6-1 and J is TRBJ1-1; 7 bases are a match to TRBD1. V shed 1 base, J shed 4 bases, and the junction held 6 bases outside the gene matches. The germline V gene encodes CDR1 MNHNS and CDR2 SASEGT. There are 15 residues in the CDR3. The CDR3 here is CASSEGSTGATEAFF. The CDR3 DNA reads TGTGCCAGCAGTGAAGGATCAACAGGGGCCACTGAAGCTTTCTTT.

This clone was detected once. The rearrangement links TRBV6-4 to TRBJ2-2; possible D gene TRBD1, 5 bases. CDR1 is MRHNA and CDR2 is SNTAGT in the germline V gene. The CDR3 spans 16 residues. Trimming removed 3 bases at V and 0 bases at J, with 11 bases between. The CDR3 coding sequence is TGTGCCAGCAGTGAATCAGGGCCGCCGAACACCGGGGAGCTGTTTTTT. It codes for CASSESGPPNTGELFF.

This chain connects TRBV5-6 to TRBJ2-4; 9 bases fit TRBD1. V was pared by 4 bases and J by 1 base, with 12 bases of the junction left unmatched. Germline assignment: CDR1 SGHDT and CDR2 YYEEEE. The CDR3 is 18 residues long. DNA of the CDR3: TGTGCCAGCAGCGACCGACAGGGGGTGGGGTGGGCCAAAAACATTCAGTACTTC. As protein: CASSDRQGVGWAKNIQYF.

The rearrangement links TRBV27 to TRBJ2-1; 7 nucleotides align to TRBD2. The trim removed 2 bases at V and 5 bases at J, leaving 3 bases unmatched. The CDR3 has 14 amino acids. Germline CDR1 and CDR2: MNHEY and SMNVEV (reference sequence). The CDR3 DNA reads as TGTGCCAGCAGTTTAGCGGGAGTTCACAATGAGCAGTTCTTC. It translates to CASSLAGVHNEQFF.

This sequence joins TRBV28 and TRBJ2-1, with TRBD2 identical over 7 bases. Losses at the gene ends were 10 bases for V and 0 bases for J; bases not matched to a gene: 6. Germline-derived CDR1 and CDR2 are MDHEN and SYDVKM. This CDR3 is built from 14 residues. Here the CDR3 reads CAIHQRDSYNEQFF. CDR3 in DNA: TGTGCCATTCACCAGCGGGACTCCTACAATGAGCAGTTCTTC.

The chain couples TRBV6-6 to TRBJ1-5; D unresolved. V dropped 0 bases and J dropped 0 bases, with 6 bases sitting between them. The germline gives CDR1 MNHNY, CDR2 SVGAGI (reference sequence). The CDR3 sequence is 15 residues long. The CDR3: CASSYSPDSNQPQHF. CDR3 DNA sequence: TGTGCCAGCAGTTACTCGCCAGATAGCAATCAGCCCCAGCATTTT.

The V call is TRBV27, the J call TRBJ2-7, with TRBD2 identical over 8 bases. CDR1 and CDR2 (germline): MNHEY, SMNVEV (reference sequence). The CDR3 extends over 14 amino acids. The V and J ends lost 9 bases and 0 bases, in that order; junction bases with no gene match: 7. In nucleotides, the CDR3 is TGTGCCAGTCAATCCGGGAGGGTCTCCTACGAGCAGTACTTC. It translates to CASQSGRVSYEQYF.

The V and J genes are TRBV10-3 and TRBJ2-5; 9 bases fit TRBD2. The CDR3 is made up of 16 amino acids. The trim removed 3 bases at V and 2 bases at J, leaving 7 bases unmatched. Looked up from germline, CDR1 is ENHRY and CDR2 is SYGVKD. The DNA for the CDR3 is TGTGCCATCAGTGAAGGGCGGGGGGGTAGTCAAGAGACCCAGTACTTC. As protein: CAISEGRGGSQETQYF.

The J gene is TRBJ1-6, the V gene TRBV6-5, with 7 nucleotides matching TRBD1. J lost 9 bases, V lost 2 bases, and 4 bases had no gene match. Germline-derived CDR1 and CDR2 are MNHEY and SVGAGI. The CDR3 is made up of 14 amino acids. Written as DNA, the CDR3 is TGTGCCAGCAGTTACGGAGGGGGCTTTTCACCCCTCCACTTT. Its translation: CASSYGGGFSPLHF.

The rearrangement links TRBV27 to TRBJ2-2; D uncertain. This CDR3 contains 11 residues. Looked up from germline, CDR1 is MNHEY and CDR2 is SMNVEV (reference sequence). V was shortened by 4 bases and J by 7 bases, with 4 bases between the two germline ends. The CDR3 DNA reads TGTGCCAGCAGTTCTCGCGGGGAGCTGTTTTTT. The encoded protein is CASSSRGELFF.

V usage is TRBV18 and J usage is TRBJ2-1; 9 bases agree with TRBD2. J lost 9 bases, V lost 0 bases, and 6 bases had no gene match. The CDR3 totals 15 residues. CDR1 is KGHSH and CDR2 is LQKENI in the germline V gene. The CDR3 sequence: CASSPPGGRVTEQFF. Written as DNA, the CDR3 is TGTGCCAGCTCACCACCGGGCGGGAGGGTTACTGAGCAGTTCTTC. The variable domain in full, with the rest retrieved from reference TRBV18 and TRBJ2-1, is NAGVMQNPRHLVRRRGQEARLRCSPMKGHSHVYWYRQLPEEGLKFMVYLQKENIIDESGMPKERFSAEFPKEGPSILRIQQVVRGDSAAYFCASSPPGGRVTEQFFGPGTRLTVL.

The rearrangement uses TRBV19 and TRBJ2-5; 12 bases line up with TRBD2. V shed 2 bases and J 4 bases; nucleotides not matched to a gene: 5. The CDR3 consists of 16 residues. The germline gives CDR1 LNHDA, CDR2 SQIVND (reference sequence). Here the CDR3 reads CASSISSSGGGETQYF. The CDR3 nucleotides are TGTGCCAGTAGTATATCCTCTAGCGGGGGGGGAGAGACCCAGTACTTC.

This clone was seen only a few times. The chain is built from TRBV15 and TRBJ1-6; no clear D. With 5 bases removed from V and 6 bases from J, the gap between germline ends came to 5 bases. Germline assignment: CDR1 LNHNV and CDR2 YYDKDF (reference sequence). CDR3 length: 12 amino acids. CDR3 protein: CATSLANSPLHF. In DNA form, the CDR3 reads TGTGCCACCAGCCTAGCTAATTCACCCCTCCACTTT.

V gene TRBV5-1 combines with J gene TRBJ2-7; a possible D gene is TRBD2 (5 bases). The CDR3 covers 17 residues. Trimming took off 0 bases at V and 2 bases at J, with 18 bases between the two ends. Per germline, CDR1 SGHRS and CDR2 YFSETQ. The CDR3 sequence: CASSLDARTGVTYEQYF. The CDR3 nucleotides read TGCGCCAGCAGCTTGGACGCACGTACCGGGGTTACCTACGAGCAGTACTTC.

This clone was found a few times. The chain employs TRBV2 and TRBJ1-1; TRBD1 aligns across 9 bases. With 6 bases clipped from V and 4 bases from J, the junction kept 6 bases outside the gene matches. The CDR3 is 14 amino acids. Germline CDR1 reads SNHLY; CDR2 reads FYNNEI. The DNA for the CDR3 is TGTGCCAGCAGGGGGACAGGGCGGGGCACTGAAGCTTTCTTT. As protein: CASRGTGRGTEAFF. Drawing the rest from reference TRBV2 and TRBJ1-1, the complete variable domain is EPEVTQTPSHQVTQMGQEVILRCVPISNHLYFYWYRQILGQKVEFLVSFYNNEISEKSEIFDDQFSVERPDGSNFTLKIRSTKLEDSAMYFCASRGTGRGTEAFFGQGTRLTVV.

The rearrangement uses TRBV5-4 and TRBJ2-2; D unclear. Germline assignment: CDR1 SGHNT and CDR2 YYREEE (reference sequence). V gave up 3 bases and J gave up 4 bases, with 4 bases separating them. CDR3 length: 12 amino acids. The CDR3, as DNA: TGTGCCAGCAGCTCTGTCACCGGGGAGCTGTTTTTT. This gives the protein CASSSVTGELFF.

The rearrangement joins TRBV18 to TRBJ1-2; D unresolved. This CDR3 has 13 residues. Germline assignment: CDR1 KGHSH and CDR2 LQKENI. V was cut by 3 bases and J by 5 bases, with 10 bases left in between. The CDR3 is CASSPRWEYGYTF. As DNA, the CDR3 is TGTGCCAGCTCACCCAGATGGGAGTATGGCTACACCTTC.

The chain uses TRBV7-9 and TRBJ2-7; the match to TRBD1 covers 8 bases. V lost 3 bases, J lost 2 bases, and 3 bases stayed unmatched. Per germline, CDR1 SEHNR and CDR2 FQNEAQ (reference sequence). This CDR3 spans 14 amino acids. The CDR3 DNA follows: TGTGCCAGCAGCTTTTGGACAGGGACCTACGAGCAGTACTTC. Its translation: CASSFWTGTYEQYF. Combining the CDR3 with reference TRBV7-9 and TRBJ2-7 gives the whole variable domain DTGVSQNPRHKITKRGQNVTFRCDPISEHNRLYWYRQTLGQGPEFLTYFQNEAQLEKSRLLSDRFSAERPKGSFSTLEIQRTEQGDSAMYLCASSFWTGTYEQYFGPGTRLTVT.

The CDR3 is CASSPPPQGRTTYEQYF. The DNA of the CDR3 is TGTGCCAGTAGTCCCCCCCCTCAGGGCAGGACGACTTACGAGCAGTACTTC. The chain couples TRBV19 to TRBJ2-7; possible D gene TRBD1, 5 bases. V lost 5 bases, J lost 4 bases, and 24 bases lay in between. The CDR3 length is 17 residues. Germline V gives CDR1 LNHDA, CDR2 SQIVND (reference sequence).

This clone was seen only once. The chain links TRBV27 to TRBJ2-1; D perhaps matches TRBD2 (5 bases). The CDR3 length is 15 residues. V lost 3 bases, J lost 2 bases, and 11 bases lay in between. Germline V lookup: CDR1 MNHEY, CDR2 SMNVEV (reference sequence). The CDR3 loop reads CASSFLVGTYNEQFF. The CDR3 nucleotides are TGTGCCAGCAGTTTTTTGGTCGGGACCTACAATGAGCAGTTCTTC.

The chain has TRBV4-1 and TRBJ2-3, with 9 bases fitting TRBD1. The CDR3 runs 15 residues. V was clipped by 2 bases and J by 5 bases; unmatched bases: 5. Looked up from germline, CDR1 is MGHRA and CDR2 is YSYEKL. This CDR3 is CASSQIGQGRDTQYF. The CDR3 DNA is TGCGCCAGCAGCCAAATAGGACAGGGGAGAGATACGCAGTATTTT.